Listed here are 5 T cell receptor beta chains from one sample, sequenced in a study of OX40 agonist ivuxolimab in advanced cancers. The data were produced by immunoSEQ multiplex PCR, yet TCRdb's version contains in-frame clones alone and is incomplete. Altogether approximately 40,000 clones are present, approximately 90% being singletons, with the ten largest covering about 13%. The sample in question was CD4+ or CD8+ T cells sorted from blood, obtained in a trial of the OX40 agonist ivuxolimab. These receptors were taken from an adult with an advanced solid tumor such as melanoma, head and neck, liver or kidney cancer.

The CDR3 loop is CASSLYPASSYNSPLHF. The CDR3, as DNA: TGTGCCAGCAGTTTATACCCCGCAAGCTCCTATAATTCACCCCTCCACTTT. The gene calls are TRBV27 and TRBJ1-6; no definite D call. Germline assignment: CDR1 MNHEY and CDR2 SMNVEV (reference sequence). The CDR3 sequence is 17 residues long. V dropped 1 base and J dropped 0 bases, with 10 bases sitting between them.

This rearrangement joins TRBV13 to TRBJ1-1; TRBD1 is a possible D gene (5 bases). V dropped 2 bases and J dropped 8 bases, with 9 bases sitting between them. CDR1 and CDR2 from the germline V gene are PRHDT and FYEKMQ (reference sequence). The CDR3 spans 12 residues. The CDR3 DNA is TGTGCCAGCAGCTTACGGGGCGCAGAAGCTTTCTTT. It encodes CASSLRGAEAFF.

The chain is built from TRBV28 and TRBJ1-5; D is unresolved. V shed 1 base and J shed 0 bases, with 7 bases lying between them. The CDR3 is made up of 15 amino acids. Germline V gives CDR1 MDHEN, CDR2 SYDVKM. Written as DNA, the CDR3 is TGTGCCAGCAGTTTATCGGGAGTTAGCAATCAGCCCCAGCATTTT. Its protein is CASSLSGVSNQPQHF.

The V call is TRBV28, the J call TRBJ2-2, with D perhaps TRBD2 (5 bases). This CDR3 region has 14 residues. The germline V gene encodes CDR1 MDHEN and CDR2 SYDVKM. Trimming took 2 bases from V and 5 from J, leaving 9 bases between them. Written as DNA, the CDR3 is TGTGCCAGCAGTTTAACGTCGGGGACCGGGGAGCTGTTTTTT. It codes for CASSLTSGTGELFF.

This chain joins TRBV5-6 and TRBJ1-2, with unresolved D. CDR3 size: 12 residues. Germline V gene lookup returns CDR1 SGHDT and CDR2 YYEEEE. Deletions cut 1 base from V and 8 bases from J, with 9 bases between. CDR3 DNA: TGTGCCAGCAGCTTGAGGGCGTGGGGCTACACCTTC. Its translation is CASSLRAWGYTF. Complete variable domain (other parts from reference TRBV5-6 and TRBJ1-2): DAGVTQSPTHLIKTRGQQVTLRCSPKSGHDTVSWYQQALGQGPQFIFQYYEEEERQRGNFPDRFSGHQFPNYSSELNVNALLLGDSALYLCASSLRAWGYTFGSGTRLTVV.